One and the same sample provided the 14 T cell receptor beta chains below, sequenced in a study of graft-versus-host responses after intestinal transplantation. The antigens for these receptors are not known. The assay was immunoSEQ multiplex PCR, and TCRdb's table has in-frame clones only and misses some. This table holds about 86,000 clones, 91% found once. The specimen was unstimulated CD8+ T cells sorted from spleen or lymph node cells, collected before intestinal transplant. The source is a human donor who received an intestinal transplant.

The gene calls are TRBV11-2 and TRBJ2-3; 11 bases match TRBD2. Germline CDR1 reads SGHAT; CDR2 reads FQNNGV. This CDR3 is built from 16 residues. The V and J ends lost 5 bases and 2 bases, in that order; junction bases with no gene match: 6. CDR3 DNA: TGTGCCAGCAGCCCCCTAGCGGGAGGCACCACAGATACGCAGTATTTT. It translates to CASSPLAGGTTDTQYF.

CDR3 residues: CASSKQGLNTEAFF. The CDR3 region has the DNA TGTGCCAGCAGCAAACAGGGACTGAACACTGAAGCTTTCTTT. The chain is built from TRBV13 and TRBJ1-1, with a weak D call TRBD1 (6 bases). The CDR3 extends over 14 amino acids. The germline V and J ends were trimmed by 5 bases and 0 bases, with 10 bases remaining between them. The germline gives CDR1 PRHDT, CDR2 FYEKMQ (reference sequence).

The rearrangement links TRBV19 to TRBJ2-3; TRBD2 might be the D (6 bases). Trimming left V 6 bases short and J 0 bases short, with 16 bases between. Germline lookup yields CDR1 LNHDA and CDR2 SQIVND (reference sequence). This CDR3 is 16 amino acids long. The CDR3 DNA reads as TGTGCCAGTAGCCCGCGGGGCCTGATTAGCACAGATACGCAGTATTTT. Its protein is CASSPRGLISTDTQYF. Variable domain in full (rest from reference TRBV19 and TRBJ2-3): DGGITQSPKYLFRKEGQNVTLSCEQNLNHDAMYWYRQDPGQGLRLIYYSQIVNDFQKGDIAEGYSVSREKKESFPLTVTSAQKNPTAFYLCASSPRGLISTDTQYFGPGTRLTVL.

This clone was recorded once. The DNA for the CDR3 is TGTGCCAGCAGCGTAGCCCGACAGGGGGGGAACACTGAAGCTTTCTTT. Translated: CASSVARQGGNTEAFF. The chain uses TRBV9 and TRBJ1-1; 9 bases are shared with TRBD1. There are 16 residues in the CDR3. V dropped 0 bases and J dropped 1; count of bases not matched to a gene: 4. Germline V gene sequence: CDR1 SGDLS, CDR2 YYNGEE.

V gene TRBV11-2 combines with J gene TRBJ1-6, with TRBD1 matching 9 bases. Germline trimming cut 2 bases from V and 2 bases from J; bases unmatched to any gene: 10. CDR3 length: 19 amino acids. Germline CDR1 SGHAT, CDR2 FQNNGV. The CDR3 DNA is TGTGCCAGCAGCTTAAGGGACAGGGCGGGCTTCCCCTATAATTCACCCCTCCACTTT. As protein: CASSLRDRAGFPYNSPLHF.

The rearrangement joins TRBV6-1 to TRBJ2-7; the D is unclear. The CDR3 runs 15 residues. The V and J ends lost 5 bases and 2 bases respectively, with 16 bases between them. CDR1 and CDR2 from the germline V gene are MNHNS and SASEGT. CDR3 nucleotide sequence: TGTGCCAGCAGTACCCGAGCGTCCACGCCCTACGAGCAGTACTTC. This sequence encodes CASSTRASTPYEQYF.

V gene TRBV19 combines with J gene TRBJ1-1; D gene unclear. This CDR3 has 15 amino acids. Germline assignment: CDR1 LNHDA and CDR2 SQIVND (reference sequence). V was pared by 5 bases and J by 1 base, with 14 bases between. The CDR3 region has the DNA TGTGCCAGTAGTTCTACCACAGACACGAACACTGAAGCTTTCTTT. Amino acids: CASSSTTDTNTEAFF.

CDR3 protein: CASSLPGTGGPNSPLHF. DNA of the CDR3: TGTGCCAGCAGTTTGCCCGGGACAGGGGGCCCTAATTCACCCCTCCACTTT. The J gene is TRBJ1-6, the V gene TRBV28; 12 bases are shared with TRBD1. The V segment lost 3 bases and the J segment 6 bases; nucleotides outside the gene matches: 6. Per the germline V gene, CDR1 is MDHEN and CDR2 is SYDVKM. This CDR3 spans 17 amino acids.

The V gene is TRBV6-5, the J gene TRBJ2-3; tentatively, D is TRBD2 (7 bases). This CDR3 has 14 residues. Trimming shortened V by 5 bases and J by 0 bases, and 9 bases separated the two germline ends. CDR1 and CDR2 from the germline V gene are MNHEY and SVGAGI. In nucleotides, the CDR3 is TGTGCCAGCAGTAGGGGGGGGAGCACAGATACGCAGTATTTT. Its translation: CASSRGGSTDTQYF.

The chain carries TRBV30 and TRBJ1-1; tentative D call: TRBD1 (6 bases). Trimming removed 4 bases at V and 7 bases at J, with 10 bases between. Germline assignment: CDR1 GTSNPN and CDR2 SVGIG (reference sequence). This CDR3 has 11 residues. The CDR3 coding sequence is TGTGCCTGGACTGGGGGCTATGAAGCTTTCTTT. Its protein product is CAWTGGYEAFF.

The V call is TRBV2, the J call TRBJ1-2; D gene unclear. CDR3 length equals 14 residues. Germline V gives CDR1 SNHLY, CDR2 FYNNEI. The V gene lost 3 bases and the J gene lost 6 bases, with 14 bases spanning the gap. The CDR3 region is CASSDRAPGDGYTF. The CDR3, as DNA: TGTGCCAGCAGTGACCGGGCCCCCGGGGATGGCTACACCTTC.

The V gene is TRBV15, the J gene TRBJ1-1; D is unclear. Germline assignment: CDR1 LNHNV and CDR2 YYDKDF (reference sequence). Trimming took off 0 bases at V and 7 bases at J, with 9 bases between the two ends. This CDR3 region has 13 residues. The CDR3 DNA reads TGTGCCACCAGCAGAGATGACGGCGGTGAAGCTTTCTTT. Residues: CATSRDDGGEAFF.

The V call is TRBV11-2, the J call TRBJ2-7, with D unclear. Germline-derived CDR1 and CDR2 are SGHAT and FQNNGV. The CDR3 is made up of 12 amino acids. The germline V and J ends were trimmed by 1 base and 7 bases, with 8 bases remaining between them. In DNA form, the CDR3 reads TGTGCCAGCAGCTTAGGATTCCGGGAGCAGTACTTC. This translates into CASSLGFREQYF.

The chain uses TRBV5-1 and TRBJ2-3; the match to TRBD2 covers 13 bases. This CDR3 spans 16 amino acids. V lost 2 bases to trimming and J lost 3 bases; unmatched junction nucleotides: 3. In germline, CDR1 is SGHRS, CDR2 YFSETQ. CDR3: CASSLLAGGRTDTQYF. The CDR3, as DNA: TGCGCCAGCAGCTTACTAGCGGGGGGGCGGACAGATACGCAGTATTTT. Full variable domain (missing parts from reference TRBV5-1 and TRBJ2-3): KAGVTQTPRYLIKTRGQQVTLSCSPISGHRSVSWYQQTPGQGLQFLFEYFSETQRNKGNFPGRFSGRQFSNSRSEMNVSTLELGDSALYLCASSLLAGGRTDTQYFGPGTRLTVL.